This T cell receptor (beta chain) was found in a study of T cell repertoires in cytomegalovirus infection. Each CDR3 protein is one row after TCRdb ran MiXCR on the reads. The data contain approximately 730,000 distinct CDR3 sequences, about 27% of them singletons. This CDR3 has 16 amino acids. Trimming took 5 bases from V and 7 from J; bases not matched to a gene: 14. The germline gives CDR1 SGHVS, CDR2 FQNEAQ. This clonotype has ten or more counts. Its matching antigen is unknown. Source: cultured CD8+ T cells from PBMCs, taken from culture after CMV antigen stimulation. V gene TRBV7-8 combines with J gene TRBJ2-1, with 7 bases identical to TRBD1. This receptor was obtained from a human donor in good health (CMV status not recorded). Some clones in this sample may be carry-over from other donors' samples. DNA for the CDR3: TGTGCCAGCAGCGGAAGCGGACAGGCTCAGGGGAATGAGCAGTTCTTC. Its translation is CASSGSGQAQGNEQFF.